Below, 25 T cell receptor beta chains from the same sample are listed, as sequenced in a study of CD8 T cells in Susac syndrome. Reverse transcription of roughly 0.45 to 1 ug RNA used random hexamers. TCRdb called the immunoSEQ multiplex PCR reads again in MiXCR, with one record for every CDR3 protein. The data show 100,000 to 150,000 distinct CDR3 sequences, approximately 96% seen once. Material: CD4+ T cells from PBMCs. The source of these receptors is a human donor in good health.

The V and J genes are TRBV7-2 and TRBJ2-3; 8 positions match TRBD2. The CDR3 runs 18 residues. Germline V gene data show CDR1 as SGHTA and CDR2 as FQGNSA. V was pared by 5 bases and J by 3 bases, with 16 bases of the junction left unmatched. CDR3 nucleotide sequence: TGTGCCAGCAGCGATCCGATCACCCCGGGACTAGGGACAGATACGCAGTATTTT. Its protein is CASSDPITPGLGTDTQYF.

The rearrangement links TRBV19 to TRBJ1-1; 10 nucleotides align to TRBD1. The germline CDR1 and CDR2 sequences are LNHDA and SQIVND (reference sequence). Germline trimming cut 4 bases from V and 4 bases from J; bases unmatched to any gene: 9. This CDR3 is 16 amino acids long. This chain's CDR3 is CASSKSDRGLGTEAFF. The CDR3 DNA follows: TGTGCCAGTAGTAAATCCGACAGGGGGCTGGGCACTGAAGCTTTCTTT.

V usage is TRBV20-1 and J usage is TRBJ1-1; D unresolved. Looked up from germline, CDR1 is DFQATT and CDR2 is SNEGSKA (reference sequence). This CDR3 has 12 amino acids. Trimming took off 0 bases at V and 5 bases at J, with 7 bases between the two ends. The CDR3 here is CSARDRGTEAFF. CDR3 nucleotides: TGCAGTGCTAGAGACCGTGGGACTGAAGCTTTCTTT.

The V gene is TRBV19, the J gene TRBJ2-1, with 10 bases identical to TRBD2. Trimming at V came to 7 bases and at J to 3 bases, leaving 6 bases not matched to a gene. The CDR3 has 15 amino acids. In germline, CDR1 is LNHDA, CDR2 SQIVND (reference sequence). The CDR3 region is CASTWTSGNYNEQFF. CDR3 DNA: TGTGCCAGTACTTGGACTAGCGGCAACTACAATGAGCAGTTCTTC.

J is TRBJ2-7 and V is TRBV3-1, with D maybe TRBD2 (6 bases). Germline V lookup: CDR1 LGHDT, CDR2 YNNKEL (reference sequence). V was cut by 0 bases and J by 7 bases, with 13 bases left in between. The CDR3 runs to 14 residues. Here the CDR3 DNA reads TGTGCCAGCAGCCAAGATAGGGACTCCGGGGAGCAGTACTTC. It specifies CASSQDRDSGEQYF.

The chain recombines TRBV20-1 with TRBJ2-1; 10 bases fit TRBD2. Germline V gene data show CDR1 as DFQATT and CDR2 as SNEGSKA (reference sequence). J gave up 7 bases and V 2 bases, and 5 bases lay outside the gene matches. The CDR3 sequence is 14 residues long. CDR3 region: CSARLAGVRNEQFF. Here the CDR3 DNA reads TGCAGTGCTAGACTAGCGGGAGTAAGGAATGAGCAGTTCTTC.

The chain is built from TRBV30 and TRBJ1-2, with D maybe TRBD1 (6 bases). V was shortened by 0 bases and J by 6 bases, with 11 bases between the two germline ends. The CDR3 contains 13 residues. Germline loops: CDR1 GTSNPN, CDR2 SVGIG (reference sequence). The CDR3 bases are TGTGCCTGGAGTGTAAACAGGGTCCATGGCTACACCTTC. Translating gives CAWSVNRVHGYTF.

V gene TRBV7-8 combines with J gene TRBJ2-7; tentative D call: TRBD2 (5 bases). The V end lost 5 bases, the J end lost 0 bases, and 11 bases lay between the germline ends. Germline V gene sequence: CDR1 SGHVS, CDR2 FQNEAQ. CDR3 length: 14 residues. This CDR3 reads CASSLRLSSYEQYF. As DNA, the CDR3 is TGTGCCAGCAGCCTCCGACTAAGCTCCTACGAGCAGTACTTC.

The rearrangement uses TRBV4-3 and TRBJ1-2, with 10 bases fitting TRBD1. The ends lost 0 bases at V and 8 bases at J; junction bases unmatched: 6. The CDR3 spans 15 residues. Per germline, CDR1 LGHNA and CDR2 YSLEER. CDR3 loop: CASSQDSGTGVGYTF. CDR3 nucleotides: TGCGCCAGCAGCCAAGATTCCGGGACAGGGGTAGGCTACACCTTC.

V and J are TRBV20-1 and TRBJ1-1; 7 nucleotides match TRBD1. Germline V gives CDR1 DFQATT, CDR2 SNEGSKA (reference sequence). J gave up 4 bases and V 4 bases, and 3 bases lay outside the gene matches. The CDR3 is made up of 12 amino acids. CDR3 protein: CSAKTGSTEAFF. In nucleotides, the CDR3 is TGCAGTGCTAAGACAGGGAGCACTGAAGCTTTCTTT.

The chain is built from TRBV6-2 or TRBV6-3 and TRBJ2-5; tentative D call: TRBD2 (6 bases). V was pared by 0 bases and J by 4 bases, with 9 bases between. Germline assignment: CDR1 MNHEY and CDR2 SVGEGT. The CDR3 sequence is 14 residues long. DNA for the CDR3: TGTGCCAGCAGTTACTCGTCCGGGGGAGAGACCCAGTACTTC. Translated, it gives CASSYSSGGETQYF.

V usage is TRBV25-1 and J usage is TRBJ2-1; the D is unclear. The CDR3 loop spans 14 amino acids. Trimming cost V 2 bases and J 0 bases, with 5 bases left between them. Per the germline V gene, CDR1 is MGHDK and CDR2 is SYGVNS. The CDR3 region has the DNA TGTGCCAGCAGTGAAACCCTCTCCTACAATGAGCAGTTCTTC. This encodes CASSETLSYNEQFF.

This clonotype occurred once. The chain carries TRBV5-1 and TRBJ1-5; 10 bases align to TRBD1. CDR1 and CDR2 (germline): SGHRS, YFSETQ. The CDR3 length is 17 residues. The trim removed 0 bases at V and 4 bases at J, leaving 7 bases unmatched. CDR3 nucleotide sequence: TGCGCCAGCAGCTTGGGATGGGACAGGGGAGGGAATCAGCCCCAGCATTTT. Encoded protein: CASSLGWDRGGNQPQHF.

The V gene is TRBV20-1, the J gene TRBJ2-2; 9 nucleotides agree with TRBD2. Germline lookup yields CDR1 DFQATT and CDR2 SNEGSKA (reference sequence). V trimming: 0 bases; J trimming: 6 bases; junction bases outside the gene matches: 14. The CDR3 has 18 amino acids. The CDR3 reads CSARDPTPLGGRAGELFF. CDR3 bases: TGCAGTGCTAGAGACCCGACCCCCCTTGGCGGGAGGGCCGGGGAGCTGTTTTTT.

The V and J genes are TRBV20-1 and TRBJ2-5; the D gene is possibly TRBD1 (5 bases). The CDR3 extends over 13 amino acids. Trimming removed 6 bases from V and 0 bases from J, with 11 bases in between. CDR1 and CDR2 from the germline V gene are DFQATT and SNEGSKA (reference sequence). The CDR3 is CSAADTNQETQYF. The DNA of the CDR3 is TGCAGTGCCGCGGACACCAACCAAGAGACCCAGTACTTC.

This chain connects TRBV20-1 to TRBJ2-5, with TRBD2 matching over 9 bases. Germline V gene data show CDR1 as DFQATT and CDR2 as SNEGSKA (reference sequence). This CDR3 is 16 amino acids long. Trimming took 1 base from V and 7 from J; bases not matched to a gene: 13. CDR3 DNA sequence: TGCAGTGCTAGAGGTTTTCTAGCGGGATCGGGGGTGACCCAGTACTTC. It encodes CSARGFLAGSGVTQYF.

The gene calls are TRBV28 and TRBJ1-1; D unclear. The germline V and J ends were trimmed by 3 bases and 8 bases, with 7 bases remaining between them. Looked up from germline, CDR1 is MDHEN and CDR2 is SYDVKM. CDR3 size: 11 residues. This CDR3 reads CASSLGMEAFF. The DNA for the CDR3 is TGTGCCAGCAGTTTGGGGATGGAAGCTTTCTTT.

This clonotype came up once. J is TRBJ2-3 and V is TRBV25-1; tentative D call: TRBD1 (6 bases). With 11 bases removed from V and 1 base from J, the gap between germline ends came to 13 bases. Germline CDR1 reads MGHDK; CDR2 reads SYGVNS. The length of the CDR3 is 13 residues. CDR3 sequence (DNA): TGTGCCCTAGAGGCAGGGGGCACAGATACGCAGTATTTT. This encodes CALEAGGTDTQYF.

The V call is TRBV27, the J call TRBJ2-7, with a tentative D call TRBD2 (5 bases). V dropped 11 bases and J dropped 0 bases, with 11 bases sitting between them. The CDR3 is 12 residues long. The germline CDR1 and CDR2 sequences are MNHEY and SMNVEV (reference sequence). The CDR3 loop reads CASHGNSYEQYF. CDR3 DNA sequence: TGTGCCTCCCACGGGAACTCCTACGAGCAGTACTTC.

The chain couples TRBV7-9 to TRBJ2-3, with TRBD2 matching 10 bases. Trimming took 5 bases from V and 3 from J; bases not matched to a gene: 11. Germline V gives CDR1 SEHNR, CDR2 FQNEAQ (reference sequence). This CDR3 is built from 17 residues. CDR3 in amino acids: CASSLTPSGRGTDTQYF. Written as DNA, the CDR3 is TGTGCCAGCAGCCTCACCCCCAGCGGGAGGGGAACAGATACGCAGTATTTT. Drawing the rest from reference TRBV7-9 and TRBJ2-3, the complete variable domain is DTGVSQNPRHKITKRGQNVTFRCDPISEHNRLYWYRQTLGQGPEFLTYFQNEAQLEKSRLLSDRFSAERPKGSFSTLEIQRTEQGDSAMYLCASSLTPSGRGTDTQYFGPGTRLTVL.

The rearrangement joins TRBV12-3 or TRBV12-4 to TRBJ1-2; maybe TRBD1 (5 bases). Trimming cost V 5 bases and J 6 bases, with 16 bases left between them. This CDR3 contains 14 residues. The CDR3 nucleotides are TGTGCCAGCAGTCGTACCGGACACCTGGATGGCTACACCTTC. This gives the protein CASSRTGHLDGYTF.

This clonotype was counted once. The CDR3 bases are TGCAGTGCCGGGGGACTAGCGGGAAGCGAGCAGTACTTC. It encodes CSAGGLAGSEQYF. The rearrangement uses TRBV20-1 and TRBJ2-7; 13 positions match TRBD2. Looked up from germline, CDR1 is DFQATT and CDR2 is SNEGSKA (reference sequence). The ends lost 6 bases at V and 6 bases at J; junction bases unmatched: 5. The CDR3 totals 13 residues.

V is TRBV5-7 and J is TRBJ2-2; D ambiguous. TRBV5-7 is annotated as an ORF whose role is uncertain. V shed 2 bases and J shed 5 bases, with 16 bases lying between them. CDR3 size: 16 residues. CDR3: CASSFGLTDSTGELFF. CDR3 nucleotide sequence: TGTGCCAGCAGCTTCGGGCTCACAGACTCTACCGGGGAGCTGTTTTTT.

This clonotype has just one count. The rearrangement links TRBV10-3 to TRBJ2-1; D possibly matches TRBD1 or TRBD2 (7 bases each). V was shortened by 0 bases and J by 9 bases, with 15 bases between the two germline ends. Germline lookup yields CDR1 ENHRY and CDR2 SYGVKD. The CDR3 spans 15 residues. CDR3 sequence: CAISESAGGVGEQFF. CDR3 DNA: TGTGCCATCAGTGAGTCTGCAGGGGGGGTCGGTGAGCAGTTCTTC.

The V and J genes are TRBV6-5 and TRBJ2-1, with TRBD1 matching over 8 bases. Germline lookup yields CDR1 MNHEY and CDR2 SVGAGI. The CDR3 sequence is 18 residues long. V was clipped by 2 bases and J by 0 bases; unmatched bases: 9. CDR3 in amino acids: CASSYLGFTGGSYNEQFF. Here the CDR3 DNA reads TGTGCCAGCAGTTACCTGGGCTTTACAGGGGGCTCCTACAATGAGCAGTTCTTC.